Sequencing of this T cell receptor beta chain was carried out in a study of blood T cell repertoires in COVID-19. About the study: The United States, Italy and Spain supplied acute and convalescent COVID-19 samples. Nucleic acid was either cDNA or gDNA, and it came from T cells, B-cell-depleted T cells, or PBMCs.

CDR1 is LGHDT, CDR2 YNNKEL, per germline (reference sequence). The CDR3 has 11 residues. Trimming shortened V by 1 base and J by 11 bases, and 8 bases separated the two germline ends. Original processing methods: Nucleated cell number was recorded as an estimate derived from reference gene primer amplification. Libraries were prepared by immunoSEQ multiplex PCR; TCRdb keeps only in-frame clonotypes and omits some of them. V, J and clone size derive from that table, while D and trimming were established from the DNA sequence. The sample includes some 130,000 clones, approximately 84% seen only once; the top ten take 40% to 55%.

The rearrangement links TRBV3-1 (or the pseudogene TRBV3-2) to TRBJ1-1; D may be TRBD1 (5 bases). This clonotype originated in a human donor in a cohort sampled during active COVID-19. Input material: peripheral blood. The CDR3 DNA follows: TGTGCCAGCAGCCAAGGACACAGGGCTTTCTTT. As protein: CASSQGHRAFF.